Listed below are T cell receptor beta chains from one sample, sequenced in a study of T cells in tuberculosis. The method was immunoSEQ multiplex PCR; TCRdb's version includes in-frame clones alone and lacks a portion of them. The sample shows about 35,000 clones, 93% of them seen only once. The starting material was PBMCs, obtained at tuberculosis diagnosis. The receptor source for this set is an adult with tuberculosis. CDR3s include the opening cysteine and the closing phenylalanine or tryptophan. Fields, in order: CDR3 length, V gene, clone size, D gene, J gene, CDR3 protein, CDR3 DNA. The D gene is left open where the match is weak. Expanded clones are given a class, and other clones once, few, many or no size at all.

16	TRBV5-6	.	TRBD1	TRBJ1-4	CASSFGTGPPNEKLFF	TGTGCCAGCAGCTTTGGGACAGGGCCCCCTAATGAAAAACTGTTTTTT
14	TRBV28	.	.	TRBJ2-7	CASTPSAASGEQYF	TGTGCCAGCACCCCGTCCGCGGCCTCGGGCGAGCAGTACTTC
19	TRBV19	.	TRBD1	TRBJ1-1	CASSIYDRRYGTGSTEAFF	TGTGCCAGTAGTATATATGATCGTCGATATGGGACAGGCAGCACTGAAGCTTTCTTT
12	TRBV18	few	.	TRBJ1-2	CASSPGGDGYTF	TGTGCCAGCTCACCAGGGGGCGATGGCTACACCTTC
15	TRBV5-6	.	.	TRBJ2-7	CASSLEAGAGYEQYF	TGTGCCAGCAGCTTGGAGGCGGGGGCAGGTTACGAGCAGTACTTC
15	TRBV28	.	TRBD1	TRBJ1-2	CASRPGGTVNYGYTF	TGTGCCAGCAGACCGGGGGGGACAGTTAACTATGGCTACACCTTC
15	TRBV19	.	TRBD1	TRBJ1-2	CASSIPGTGYYGYTF	TGTGCCAGTAGTATACCAGGGACAGGCTACTATGGCTACACCTTC
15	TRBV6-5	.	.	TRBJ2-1	CASSSLTAQYNEQFF	TGTGCCAGCAGTTCTCTGACAGCTCAGTACAATGAGCAGTTCTTC
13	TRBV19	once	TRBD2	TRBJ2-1	CATRGGSNNEQFF	TGTGCCACGCGGGGGGGTTCCAACAATGAGCAGTTCTTC
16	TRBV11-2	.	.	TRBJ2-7	CASSLVVSRVAYEQYF	TGTGCCAGCAGCTTAGTAGTCTCCCGGGTCGCCTACGAGCAGTACTTC
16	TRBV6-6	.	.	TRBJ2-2	CASSYLGIADTGELFF	TGTGCCAGCAGTTACCTGGGTATAGCCGACACCGGGGAGCTGTTTTTT
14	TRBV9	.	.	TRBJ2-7	CASSPGERAYEQYF	TGTGCCAGCAGTCCCGGGGAACGGGCATACGAGCAGTACTTC
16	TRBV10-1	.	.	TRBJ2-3	CASSELQALMADTQYF	TGCGCCAGCAGTGAGTTACAGGCCTTAATGGCAGATACGCAGTATTTT
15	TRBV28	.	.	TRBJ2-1	CASSFRGRLYNEQFF	TGTGCCAGCAGTTTCCGGGGGAGGCTCTACAATGAGCAGTTCTTC
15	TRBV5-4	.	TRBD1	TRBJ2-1	CASSVRDRAYNEQFF	TGTGCCAGCAGCGTCCGGGACAGGGCCTACAATGAGCAGTTCTTC
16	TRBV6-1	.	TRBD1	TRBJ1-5	CASSVSLTGGHQPQHF	TGTGCCAGCAGTGTATCCTTGACAGGGGGCCATCAGCCCCAGCATTTT
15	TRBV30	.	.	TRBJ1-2	CAWSVSAAGVYGYTF	TGTGCCTGGAGTGTATCCGCGGCGGGAGTCTATGGCTACACCTTC
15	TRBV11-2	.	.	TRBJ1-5	CASSLGPGLNQPQHF	TGTGCCAGCAGCTTAGGGCCGGGGTTGAATCAGCCCCAGCATTTT
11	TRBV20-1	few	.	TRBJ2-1	CSAVLYNEQFF	TGCAGTGCCGTACTATACAATGAGCAGTTCTTC
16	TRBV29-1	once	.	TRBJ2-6	CSVGAGGLSGANVLTF	TGCAGCGTTGGAGCAGGGGGACTCTCTGGGGCCAACGTCCTGACTTTC
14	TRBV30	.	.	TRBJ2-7	CAWSQTGYTYEQYF	TGTGCCTGGAGTCAAACAGGTTATACCTACGAGCAGTACTTC
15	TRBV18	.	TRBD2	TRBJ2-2	CASSIASGSPGELFF	TGTGCCAGCTCAATCGCTAGCGGGAGTCCCGGGGAGCTGTTTTTT
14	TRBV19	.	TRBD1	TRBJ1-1	CASSQDRGGTEAFF	TGTGCCAGTAGTCAGGACAGGGGGGGGACTGAAGCTTTCTTT
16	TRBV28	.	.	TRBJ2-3	CASSGGTSTRADTQYF	TGTGCCAGCAGTGGGGGGACTTCTACCAGGGCAGATACGCAGTATTTT
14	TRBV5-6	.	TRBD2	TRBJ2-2	CASSSGTNTGELFF	TGTGCCAGCAGCAGCGGGACTAATACCGGGGAGCTGTTTTTT
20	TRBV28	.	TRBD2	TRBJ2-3	CASSPESRHRGRTSTDTQYF	TGTGCCAGCAGCCCCGAATCGAGACATCGCGGGAGGACTAGCACAGATACGCAGTATTTT
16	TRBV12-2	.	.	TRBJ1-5	CASLEGQPYSNQPQHF	TGTGCAAGTCTCGAGGGACAGCCCTATAGCAATCAGCCCCAGCATTTT
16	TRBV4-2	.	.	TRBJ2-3	CASSQVGGLDTDTQYF	TGTGCCAGCAGCCAAGTTGGGGGCCTCGACACAGATACGCAGTATTTT
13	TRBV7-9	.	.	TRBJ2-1	CASSLPEVSEQFF	TGTGCCAGCAGCTTACCGGAGGTCAGCGAGCAGTTCTTC
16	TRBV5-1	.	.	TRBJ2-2	CASSFDQGGDTGELFF	TGCGCCAGCAGCTTTGACCAGGGCGGGGATACCGGGGAGCTGTTTTTT
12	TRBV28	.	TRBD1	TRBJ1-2	CASSPPGQLLYF	TGTGCCAGCAGTCCCCCGGGACAGCTTCTATACTTC